The present T cell receptor beta chain was sequenced within a study of memory CD4+ T cells and cytomegalovirus serostatus. In the study overall: Healthy Belgian adult donors included about nine CMV-positive and some 25 CMV-negative people.

Study results and caveats: CD4+ memory repertoires contained 67 of 164 reported CMV TCRbeta sequences.

Single viable CD3+CD4+CD8-CD45RO+ cells were sorted as the memory CD4+ T cells. Produced via immunoSEQ multiplex PCR; TCRdb's table is partial and in-frame only. The table has 56,000 or so clones, about 80% seen once. Regarding this clone: Antigen unknown.

Germline-derived CDR1 and CDR2 are SGHTA and FQGNSA. The CDR3 sequence is 15 residues long. The ends were cut back, 5 bases at V and 4 bases at J, with 12 bases in the middle. The clonotype was recovered from an adult in good health and CMV-seronegative. What was sequenced was memory CD4+ T cells from blood. The chain is built from TRBV7-2 and TRBJ1-6; D is undetermined. The CDR3 protein is CASSLQAFYNSPLHF. The CDR3 region has the DNA TGTGCCAGCAGCCTCCAGGCATTTTATAATTCACCCCTCCACTTT.